The clone carrying this T cell receptor (beta chain) was detected ten times or more. Its matching antigen is unknown. This entry is derived from a study of response to subunit inactivated influenza vaccine. Notes on the study in general: It was suggested by the authors that few new T cells are recruited by each seasonal influenza vaccination.

V lost 6 bases to trimming and J lost 9 bases, with 15 bases between them. The CDR3 extends over 13 amino acids. One entry per CDR3 protein, called by TCRdb with MiXCR from the RT-PCR reads. The sample holds about 530,000 distinct CDR3 sequences; 10% to 15% are singletons and the top ten take less than 15%. The TCR comes from a man aged 50-60 years who received an inactivated influenza vaccine. The rearrangement joins TRBV12-3 or TRBV12-4 to TRBJ2-4; weak D call: TRBD2 (6 bases). Specimen: PBMCs from blood, collected 40 to 50 days after vaccination. The CDR3 DNA sequence: TGTGCCAGCAGCTTTGGGACTCTCGGCATTCAGTACTTC. Its translation is CASSFGTLGIQYF.